This T cell receptor beta chain was found in a study of cytomegalovirus exposure and HLA in healthy donors. The study's findings and limits: Rare TCR sequences dominated, though some public TCRs recurred in many donors. Within the approximately 120 validation repertoires, first-cohort TCR clusters tended to co-occur, according to a later analysis.

On this clone itself: Antigen: not known.

The donors were members of the validation cohort, which comprised 90 to 150 subjects and was separate from the first cohort of roughly 700 subjects. TCRdb's table, derived via immunoSEQ multiplex PCR, lists solely in-frame clones and lacks some. The sample carries almost 65,000 clones, around 88% recorded once. The V gene's germline CDR1 is PRHDT and CDR2 FYEKMQ (reference sequence). Trimming cost V 4 bases and J 2 bases; bases outside gene matches: 7. This CDR3 contains 15 residues. This chain connects TRBV13 to TRBJ2-7; 8 bases map to TRBD1. This receptor was obtained from a woman aged 18-29 years in good health and CMV-seronegative. Sequencing input: PBMCs. As DNA, the CDR3 is TGTGCCAGCAGCTCAACCGGGACAGGTACCTACGAGCAGTACTTC. Translated, it gives CASSSTGTGTYEQYF.